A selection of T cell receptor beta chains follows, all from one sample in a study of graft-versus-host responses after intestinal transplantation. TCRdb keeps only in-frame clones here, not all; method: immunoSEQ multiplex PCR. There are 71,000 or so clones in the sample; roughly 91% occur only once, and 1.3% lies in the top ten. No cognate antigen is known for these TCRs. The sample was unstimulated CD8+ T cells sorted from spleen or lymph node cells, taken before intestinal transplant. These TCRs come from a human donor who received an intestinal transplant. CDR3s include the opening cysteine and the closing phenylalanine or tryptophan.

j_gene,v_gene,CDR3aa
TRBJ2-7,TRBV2,CASSVDWTGAEQYF
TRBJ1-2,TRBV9,CASSVEGGDYGYTF
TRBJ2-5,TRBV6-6,CASSHTETQYF
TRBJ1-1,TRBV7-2,CASSLGLGRAHAAFF
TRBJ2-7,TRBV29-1,CSVSGGASYEQYF
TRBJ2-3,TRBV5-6,CASSLGQGVEDTQYF
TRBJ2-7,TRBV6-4,CANGTGQRGEQYF
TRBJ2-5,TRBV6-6,CASSPLAGVGETQYF
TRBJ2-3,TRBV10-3,CAISDPIGQTPTDTQYF
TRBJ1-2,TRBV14,CASSSGGEYYGYTF
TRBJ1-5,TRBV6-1,CASREAGTGGSQPQHF
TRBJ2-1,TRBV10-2,CASNQGVDEQFF
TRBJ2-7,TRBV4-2,CASSQDLAGDRYEQYF
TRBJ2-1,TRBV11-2,CASSPTGAGEQFF
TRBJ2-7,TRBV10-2,CASNLGDRGYEQYF
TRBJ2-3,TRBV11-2,CASSLRGGGGDTQYF
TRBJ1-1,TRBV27,CASSLTGFNTEAFF
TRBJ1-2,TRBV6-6,CASSYSAQAPDGYTF
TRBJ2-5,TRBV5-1,CASRKGQLQETQYF
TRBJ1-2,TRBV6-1,CASTRGIVYGYTF
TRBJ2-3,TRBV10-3,CATLDRVSTDTQYF
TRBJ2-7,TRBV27,CASSLSAQGVWEQYF
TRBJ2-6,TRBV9,CASSPTGGGSGANVLTF
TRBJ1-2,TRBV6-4,CASSDGSGQGIHGYTF
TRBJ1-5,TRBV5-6,CASSLWDSHNQPQHF
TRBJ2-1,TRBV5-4,CASSLHGGGGAAGEQFF
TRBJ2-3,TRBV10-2,CASRTGLGDTDTQYF
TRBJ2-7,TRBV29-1,CSVASYAGPTYEQYF
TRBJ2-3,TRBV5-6,CASGQRVAVDTQYF
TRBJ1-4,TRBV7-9,CASSLVGGNEKLFF
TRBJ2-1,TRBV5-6,CASSLLGSDPYNEQFF
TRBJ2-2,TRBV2,CASSWGGASGELFF
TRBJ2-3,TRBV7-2,CASRLPDGLAGGGTDTQYF
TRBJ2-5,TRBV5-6,CASSLGGGAETQYF
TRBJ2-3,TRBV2,CASSDYGGRNPTDTQYF
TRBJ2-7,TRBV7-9,CASSPLSIEQYF
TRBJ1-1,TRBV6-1,CASSEYSLNTEAFF
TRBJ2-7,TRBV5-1,CASSPTDRGTYEQYF
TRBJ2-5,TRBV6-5,CASSYYQAQETQYF
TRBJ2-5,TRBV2,CASSGGALAEETQYF
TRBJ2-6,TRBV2,CASRESGLAGANVLTF
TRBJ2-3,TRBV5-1,CASSLSGASDTQYF
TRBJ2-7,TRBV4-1,CASRNPNRVGYEQYF